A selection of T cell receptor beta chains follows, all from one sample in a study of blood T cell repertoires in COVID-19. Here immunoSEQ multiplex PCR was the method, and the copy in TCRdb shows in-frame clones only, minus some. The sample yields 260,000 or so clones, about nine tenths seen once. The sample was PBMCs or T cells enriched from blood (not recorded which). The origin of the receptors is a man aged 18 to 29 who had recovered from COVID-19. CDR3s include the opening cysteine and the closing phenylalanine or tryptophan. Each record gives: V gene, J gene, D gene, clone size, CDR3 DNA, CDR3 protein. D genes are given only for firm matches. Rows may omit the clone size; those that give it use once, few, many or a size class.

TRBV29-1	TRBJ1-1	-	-	TGCAGCGCCAAACCCGGGGGGGAGAACACTGAAGCTTTCTTT	CSAKPGGENTEAFF
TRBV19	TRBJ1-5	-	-	TGTGCCAGTAGCGCTTTTATACAGGTACCAGGGAATCAGCCCCAGCATTTT	CASSAFIQVPGNQPQHF
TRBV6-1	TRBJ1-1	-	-	TGTGCCAGCAGTGAAACCTATAGATTTGACACTGAAGCTTTCTTT	CASSETYRFDTEAFF
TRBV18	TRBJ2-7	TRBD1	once	TGTGCCAGCTCACAGCCCACGGGGACAGCGAACTCCTACGAGCAGTACTTC	CASSQPTGTANSYEQYF
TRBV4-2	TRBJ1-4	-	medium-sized	TGTGCCAGCAGCCAAGAAGAAGGAGGAGGTCATGAAAAACTGTTTTTT	CASSQEEGGGHEKLFF
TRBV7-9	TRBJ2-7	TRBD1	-	TGTGCCAGCAGCTTAGAGACCGGGACAGGAGCATACGAGCAGTACTTC	CASSLETGTGAYEQYF
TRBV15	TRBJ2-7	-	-	TGTGCCACCAGCCTAAGGACTGACGCCTTAGAGCAGTACTTC	CATSLRTDALEQYF
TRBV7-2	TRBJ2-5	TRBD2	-	TGTGCCAGCAGCTGGGGGGGGCAAGAGACCCAGTACTTC	CASSWGGQETQYF
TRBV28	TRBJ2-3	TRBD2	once	TGTGCCAGCAGTTTTCCCCCTCGGCTAGCGGGGAAGAGCACAGATACGCAGTATTTT	CASSFPPRLAGKSTDTQYF
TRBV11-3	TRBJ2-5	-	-	TGTGCCAGCAGCTTAGTGCAGGGCCAAGAGACCCAGTACTTC	CASSLVQGQETQYF
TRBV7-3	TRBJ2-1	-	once	TGTGCCAGCAGCTTATGGGGGCCTGCCACAGGAGACTACAATGAGCAGTTCTTC	CASSLWGPATGDYNEQFF
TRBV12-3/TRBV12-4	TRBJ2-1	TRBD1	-	TGTGCCAGCAGTTTAATACAGGGGTATGAGCAGTTCTTC	CASSLIQGYEQFF
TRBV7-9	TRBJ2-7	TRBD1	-	TGTGCCAGCAGCTTTTCCTCGGGACAGGGGGCCTACGAGCAGTACTTC	CASSFSSGQGAYEQYF
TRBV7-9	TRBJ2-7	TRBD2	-	TGTGCCAGCAGCCCCAAAAGCGGGAGACCTTCCTACGAGCAGTACTTC	CASSPKSGRPSYEQYF
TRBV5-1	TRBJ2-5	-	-	TGCGCCAGCAGCTTGGCGGCTAGCCGAGAGGCCCAGTACTTC	CASSLAASREAQYF
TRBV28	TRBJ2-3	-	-	TGTGCCAGCAGTTTATCCTTTAATACGCAGTATTTT	CASSLSFNTQYF
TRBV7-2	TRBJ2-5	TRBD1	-	TGTGCCAGCAGCCCCCGGACAGGGACATTCGGAGAGACCCAGTACTTC	CASSPRTGTFGETQYF
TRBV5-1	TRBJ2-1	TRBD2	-	TGCGCCAGCAGCTCGTTACTAGCGGGGGGGCTCTACAATGAGCAGTTCTTC	CASSSLLAGGLYNEQFF
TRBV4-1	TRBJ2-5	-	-	TGCGCCAGCAGCCAAGTAGTCCCTGAGACCCAGTACTTC	CASSQVVPETQYF
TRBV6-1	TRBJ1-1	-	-	TGTGCCAGCAGTGAAAGTGGGCCACCCACTGAAGCTTTCTTT	CASSESGPPTEAFF
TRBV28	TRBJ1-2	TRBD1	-	TGTGCCAGCAGGACGACAGGGGCCTATGGCTACACCTTC	CASRTTGAYGYTF
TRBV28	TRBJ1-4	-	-	TGTGCCAGCAGGGGAGAAGGCCAAACTAATGAAAAACTGTTTTTT	CASRGEGQTNEKLFF
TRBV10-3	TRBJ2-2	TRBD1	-	TGTGCCATCAGTGAGTCTGGGACAGGACCCACCGGGGAGCTGTTTTTT	CAISESGTGPTGELFF
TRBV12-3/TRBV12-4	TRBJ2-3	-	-	TGTGCCAGCAGGGGGGGTCGCACAGATACGCAGTATTTT	CASRGGRTDTQYF
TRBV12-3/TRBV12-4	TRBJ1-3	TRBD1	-	TGTGCCAGCAGTCCCGGGACAGGGGTCGTGGAGTATTTT	CASSPGTGVVEYF
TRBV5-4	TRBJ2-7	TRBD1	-	TGTGCCAGCAGCCCCCAGGGGGCCTACGAGCAGTACTTC	CASSPQGAYEQYF
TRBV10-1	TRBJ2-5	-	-	TGCGCCAGCAGTGCCTCAGGGGTCGAAGAGACCCAGTACTTC	CASSASGVEETQYF
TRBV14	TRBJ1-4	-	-	TGTGCCAGCAGCCTTCAACGGGGGGCTAATGAAAAACTGTTTTTT	CASSLQRGANEKLFF
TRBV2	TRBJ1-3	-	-	TGTGCCAGCAGTGAATTCAGTCCGGGGGACTCTGGAAACACCATATATTTT	CASSEFSPGDSGNTIYF
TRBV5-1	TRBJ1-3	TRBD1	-	TGCGCCAGCAGCTCGACAGGGGTCCAAGGAAACACCATATATTTT	CASSSTGVQGNTIYF
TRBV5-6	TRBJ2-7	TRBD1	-	TGTGCCAGCAGTTCCGGGACAGGGGCCCACGAGCAGTACTTC	CASSSGTGAHEQYF
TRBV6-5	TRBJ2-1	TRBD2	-	TGTGCCAGTACCATAGCGGGAGGGCCAAGTGAGCAGTTCTTC	CASTIAGGPSEQFF
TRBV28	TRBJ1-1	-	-	TGTGCCAGCAGTCTTGAAGCGAACACTGAAGCTTTCTTT	CASSLEANTEAFF